A selection of T cell receptor beta chains follows, all from one sample in a study of shared clonotypes between healthy human individuals. The repertoire was sequenced with immunoSEQ multiplex PCR; TCRdb's copy has only in-frame clones and lacks some. This repertoire shows about 1.1 million clones, about 80% found once; its top ten account for about 0.89%. The material sequenced was memory CD4+ T cells from PBMCs. The source is a man aged 18 to 30 in good health. Some clones in this sample may be carry-over from other donors' samples. Both conserved end residues are part of each CDR3. Fields, in order: clone size, V gene, J gene, D gene, CDR3 DNA, CDR3 protein. D genes are given only for firm matches. Size tells how often a clone was seen (once, few, many) or the class of an expanded clone, and some rows leave it out.

abundance: few
v_gene: TRBV13
j_gene: TRBJ1-3
d_gene: NA
CDR3nt: TGTGCCAGCAGCCTCAGGGGTAACACCATATATTTT
CDR3aa: CASSLRGNTIYF

abundance: NA
v_gene: TRBV4-1
j_gene: TRBJ2-1
d_gene: NA
CDR3nt: TGCGCCAGCAGCCAAGAGAGACTTGAGCGTAATGAGCAGTTCTTC
CDR3aa: CASSQERLERNEQFF

abundance: NA
v_gene: TRBV2
j_gene: TRBJ1-5
d_gene: TRBD1
CDR3nt: TGTGCCAGCACCGACAGGGGGGCAAATCAGCCCCAGCATTTT
CDR3aa: CASTDRGANQPQHF

abundance: many
v_gene: TRBV28
j_gene: TRBJ2-4
d_gene: TRBD2
CDR3nt: TGTGCCAGCAGTACGTTAGCGGGAGCCAAAAACATTCAGTACTTC
CDR3aa: CASSTLAGAKNIQYF

abundance: once
v_gene: TRBV7-3
j_gene: TRBJ1-1
d_gene: NA
CDR3nt: TGTGCCAGCAGCTCCAACACGAACACTGAAGCTTTCTTT
CDR3aa: CASSSNTNTEAFF

abundance: NA
v_gene: TRBV23-1
j_gene: TRBJ2-7
d_gene: NA
CDR3nt: TGCGCCAGCAGTCACTGGGCCTCCCTCTACGAGCAGTACTTC
CDR3aa: CASSHWASLYEQYF

abundance: few
v_gene: TRBV6-5
j_gene: TRBJ1-1
d_gene: NA
CDR3nt: TGTGCCAGCAGTTACGGTACGAACACTGAAGCTTTCTTT
CDR3aa: CASSYGTNTEAFF

abundance: NA
v_gene: TRBV2
j_gene: TRBJ1-2
d_gene: NA
CDR3nt: TGTGCCAGCAGTGAGACAGGAGAGGATGGCTACACCTTC
CDR3aa: CASSETGEDGYTF

abundance: NA
v_gene: TRBV2
j_gene: TRBJ2-7
d_gene: NA
CDR3nt: TGTGCCAGCAGTGTTTTATCCTACGAGCAGTACTTC
CDR3aa: CASSVLSYEQYF

abundance: NA
v_gene: TRBV7-8
j_gene: TRBJ2-1
d_gene: NA
CDR3nt: TGTGCCAGCAGCCGAACCACAGGTAGCTCCTACAATGAGCAGTTCTTC
CDR3aa: CASSRTTGSSYNEQFF

abundance: NA
v_gene: TRBV29-1
j_gene: TRBJ2-7
d_gene: NA
CDR3nt: TGCAGCGTTGTCAGCAGCTCCTACGAGCAGTACTTC
CDR3aa: CSVVSSSYEQYF

abundance: NA
v_gene: TRBV10-2
j_gene: TRBJ1-4
d_gene: NA
CDR3nt: TGCGCCAGCAGTGAATCAGGGACAACTAATGAAAAACTGTTTTTT
CDR3aa: CASSESGTTNEKLFF

abundance: NA
v_gene: TRBV28
j_gene: TRBJ2-3
d_gene: NA
CDR3nt: TGTGCCAGCAGTCCGGGGGACGGCACAGATACGCAGTATTTT
CDR3aa: CASSPGDGTDTQYF

abundance: NA
v_gene: TRBV9
j_gene: TRBJ1-1
d_gene: NA
CDR3nt: TGTGCCAGCAGCGTATTGACGAACACTGAAGCTTTCTTT
CDR3aa: CASSVLTNTEAFF

abundance: NA
v_gene: TRBV7-9
j_gene: TRBJ2-5
d_gene: NA
CDR3nt: TGTGCCAGCAGCTTATTCCGCAGGGGAGAGACCCAGTACTTC
CDR3aa: CASSLFRRGETQYF

abundance: NA
v_gene: TRBV19
j_gene: TRBJ1-3
d_gene: NA
CDR3nt: TGTGCCAGTAGTATGGTGGACACGAGCTCTGGAAACACCATATATTTT
CDR3aa: CASSMVDTSSGNTIYF

abundance: NA
v_gene: TRBV5-1
j_gene: TRBJ2-6
d_gene: NA
CDR3nt: TGCGCCAGCAGCTTTACAGCGGGCTCTGGGGCCAACGTCCTGACTTTC
CDR3aa: CASSFTAGSGANVLTF

abundance: NA
v_gene: TRBV7-9
j_gene: TRBJ2-7
d_gene: TRBD2
CDR3nt: TGTGCCAGCAGCTTAGGGGAGGGGACGGAGCAGTACTTC
CDR3aa: CASSLGEGTEQYF

abundance: NA
v_gene: TRBV7-9
j_gene: TRBJ1-5
d_gene: NA
CDR3nt: TGTGCCAGCAGCTTAGCCACCCCCGGGGGGCGCGGAAATCAGCCCCAGCATTTT
CDR3aa: CASSLATPGGRGNQPQHF

abundance: NA
v_gene: TRBV7-2
j_gene: TRBJ1-5
d_gene: NA
CDR3nt: TGTGCCAGCAGCTTAGAGCGGAATCAGCCCCAGCATTTT
CDR3aa: CASSLERNQPQHF

abundance: NA
v_gene: TRBV5-1
j_gene: TRBJ1-1
d_gene: NA
CDR3nt: TGCGCCAGCAGCTGGGGCCAGGTAGGAGGGGGCACTGAAGCTTTCTTT
CDR3aa: CASSWGQVGGGTEAFF

abundance: NA
v_gene: TRBV7-9
j_gene: TRBJ2-6
d_gene: TRBD1
CDR3nt: TGTGCCAGCAGCACTGGACAGGGATCCGTAACGGCTGGGGCCAACGTCCTGACTTTC
CDR3aa: CASSTGQGSVTAGANVLTF

abundance: NA
v_gene: TRBV10-3
j_gene: TRBJ1-1
d_gene: NA
CDR3nt: TGTGCCATCAGTGAGAGGGCAGGGGTCGGGACTGAAGCTTTCTTT
CDR3aa: CAISERAGVGTEAFF

abundance: NA
v_gene: TRBV29-1
j_gene: TRBJ2-1
d_gene: NA
CDR3nt: TGCAGCGTTGTAAGGGACGGAGGTCCCAATGAGCAGTTCTTC
CDR3aa: CSVVRDGGPNEQFF

abundance: NA
v_gene: TRBV28
j_gene: TRBJ1-5
d_gene: NA
CDR3nt: TGTGCCAGCAGTCCCACGGGCCAGCGGCCGGGGACCCAGCATTTT
CDR3aa: CASSPTGQRPGTQHF

abundance: NA
v_gene: TRBV7-2
j_gene: TRBJ2-7
d_gene: TRBD1
CDR3nt: TGTGCCAGCAGCCACAGGACAGGGACCTACGAGCAGTACTTC
CDR3aa: CASSHRTGTYEQYF

abundance: NA
v_gene: TRBV6-1
j_gene: TRBJ1-1
d_gene: NA
CDR3nt: TGTGCCAGCAGTGATTGGGGACCCACTGAAGCTTTCTTT
CDR3aa: CASSDWGPTEAFF

abundance: NA
v_gene: TRBV5-1
j_gene: TRBJ1-4
d_gene: NA
CDR3nt: TGCGCCAGCAGCACCGACGGGACCGGAGGTGAAAAACTGTTTTTT
CDR3aa: CASSTDGTGGEKLFF

abundance: NA
v_gene: TRBV12-5
j_gene: TRBJ2-7
d_gene: NA
CDR3nt: TGTGCTAGTGGTTTGGCCGGGACACCCCCCTACGAGCAGTACTTC
CDR3aa: CASGLAGTPPYEQYF

abundance: NA
v_gene: TRBV6-6
j_gene: TRBJ1-3
d_gene: NA
CDR3nt: TGTGCCAGCCAATTGACAGCCAGCTCTGGAAACACCATATATTTT
CDR3aa: CASQLTASSGNTIYF

abundance: NA
v_gene: TRBV2
j_gene: TRBJ1-5
d_gene: TRBD1
CDR3nt: TGTGCCAGCAGTCGGGACAGGGCCTCCAGTCAGCCCCAGCATTTT
CDR3aa: CASSRDRASSQPQHF

abundance: NA
v_gene: TRBV30
j_gene: TRBJ1-2
d_gene: TRBD1
CDR3nt: TGTGCCTGCCAAAAACAGGGGAGTGGCTACACCTTC
CDR3aa: CACQKQGSGYTF

abundance: NA
v_gene: TRBV2
j_gene: TRBJ2-2
d_gene: NA
CDR3nt: TGTGCCAGCCGGTCATGGGGGAGTTCGAACACCGGGGAGCTGTTTTTT
CDR3aa: CASRSWGSSNTGELFF

abundance: NA
v_gene: TRBV9
j_gene: TRBJ2-7
d_gene: NA
CDR3nt: TGTGCCAGCAGCGTAGACGAGTTGGTCTACGAGCAGTACTTC
CDR3aa: CASSVDELVYEQYF

abundance: NA
v_gene: TRBV27
j_gene: TRBJ1-1
d_gene: TRBD1
CDR3nt: TGTGCCAGCAGTTTGAACAGGGGGCGGGGGACTGAAGCTTTCTTT
CDR3aa: CASSLNRGRGTEAFF

abundance: NA
v_gene: TRBV2
j_gene: TRBJ2-7
d_gene: NA
CDR3nt: TGTGCCAGCACGGGCACCGGCTACGAGCAGTACTTC
CDR3aa: CASTGTGYEQYF

abundance: NA
v_gene: TRBV10-3
j_gene: TRBJ2-2
d_gene: TRBD1
CDR3nt: TGTGCCATCAGAGACAGGGCAAGGCCCGGGGAGCTGTTTTTT
CDR3aa: CAIRDRARPGELFF

abundance: NA
v_gene: TRBV2
j_gene: TRBJ1-1
d_gene: NA
CDR3nt: TGTGCCTCAGCACCCCAACTGAACACTGAAGCTTTCTTT
CDR3aa: CASAPQLNTEAFF

abundance: NA
v_gene: TRBV19
j_gene: TRBJ1-2
d_gene: NA
CDR3nt: TGTGCCAGTAATTTCCCGGGGGGGAACTATGGCTACACCTTC
CDR3aa: CASNFPGGNYGYTF

abundance: NA
v_gene: TRBV6-5
j_gene: TRBJ2-2
d_gene: NA
CDR3nt: TGTGCCAGCAGTTACTCAGGGGTTACCGGGGAGCTGTTTTTT
CDR3aa: CASSYSGVTGELFF

abundance: NA
v_gene: TRBV11-1
j_gene: TRBJ1-3
d_gene: NA
CDR3nt: TGTGCCAGCAGCTTAACGCACTCTGGAAACACCATATATTTT
CDR3aa: CASSLTHSGNTIYF

abundance: NA
v_gene: TRBV14
j_gene: TRBJ2-1
d_gene: TRBD1
CDR3nt: TGTGCCAGCAGCCAAAGGGGGCGGTGGACAGGGGAACCTGAGCAGTTCTTC
CDR3aa: CASSQRGRWTGEPEQFF

abundance: NA
v_gene: TRBV2
j_gene: TRBJ2-7
d_gene: NA
CDR3nt: TGTGCCAGCAGAGATGACGTGAACCTCGGCCGGCAGTACTTC
CDR3aa: CASRDDVNLGRQYF

abundance: NA
v_gene: TRBV5-1
j_gene: TRBJ2-1
d_gene: TRBD2
CDR3nt: TGCGCCAGCAGTATTGGGGAGGGATACAATGAGCAGTTCTTC
CDR3aa: CASSIGEGYNEQFF

abundance: NA
v_gene: TRBV2
j_gene: TRBJ1-5
d_gene: TRBD1
CDR3nt: TGTGCCAGCAAATGGGACAGGGTAAGCGATCAGCCCCAGCATTTT
CDR3aa: CASKWDRVSDQPQHF

abundance: NA
v_gene: TRBV18
j_gene: TRBJ1-2
d_gene: TRBD1
CDR3nt: TGTGCCAGCTCACCGGACCCTGGACAGGGGACCTATGGCTACACCTTC
CDR3aa: CASSPDPGQGTYGYTF

abundance: NA
v_gene: TRBV7-6
j_gene: TRBJ2-7
d_gene: NA
CDR3nt: TGTGCCAGCAGCCCGTTAGTCGGGAGCCCGCGAAGGCAGTACTTC
CDR3aa: CASSPLVGSPRRQYF

abundance: NA
v_gene: TRBV2
j_gene: TRBJ1-1
d_gene: NA
CDR3nt: TGTGCCAGCAGGTGGGGAAACACTGAAGCTTTCTTT
CDR3aa: CASRWGNTEAFF

abundance: NA
v_gene: TRBV5-4
j_gene: TRBJ2-5
d_gene: NA
CDR3nt: TGTGCCAGCCATCACCTCGGGGGGACAGGAGGGGAGACCCAGTACTTC
CDR3aa: CASHHLGGTGGETQYF